What follows are 21 T cell receptor beta chains derived from one specimen sequenced in a study of T-cell reconstitution after alpha-beta-depleted transplantation in children. Unique molecular identifiers were used in preparing the TCRbeta library. MiXCR, applied by TCRdb to the PCR reads, yields one record per CDR3 protein. The data show some 550,000 distinct CDR3 sequences, with 23% seen just once and over 12% held by the top ten. Sample: PBMCs, mostly from graft donor cells, taken 360 days after TCRalphabeta/CD19-depleted stem cell transplant. Every receptor here comes from a boy younger than two who had a stem cell transplant for acute myeloid leukemia, so the T cells may come from the graft donor.

The rearrangement links TRBV12-3 or TRBV12-4 to TRBJ1-1, with D hard to call. Trimming shortened V by 7 bases and J by 1 base, and 7 bases separated the two germline ends. The CDR3 extends over 12 amino acids. CDR3 DNA sequence: TGTGCCAGCAATGAGGGGAACACTGAAGCTTTCTTT. It yields the protein CASNEGNTEAFF.

In its sample, this clonotype was seen many times. The rearrangement uses TRBV19 and TRBJ2-7; maybe TRBD1 (6 bases). This CDR3 comprises 15 residues. Germline assignment: CDR1 LNHDA and CDR2 SQIVND (reference sequence). V was clipped by 2 bases and J by 5 bases, with 16 bases between them. CDR3 in amino acids: CASSINREQGNEQYF. CDR3 bases: TGTGCCAGTAGTATAAATCGAGAACAGGGTAACGAGCAGTACTTC.

This clonotype was seen repeatedly, ten times or more. The chain is built from TRBV20-1 and TRBJ2-5, with D perhaps TRBD2 (5 bases). The germline CDR1 and CDR2 sequences are DFQATT and SNEGSKA (reference sequence). V lost 5 bases and J 1 base, leaving 20 bases between the germline ends. The CDR3 is 16 amino acids. CDR3 DNA sequence: TGCAGTGCTGGCATTCTTGCGGGCCTTCGCCAAGAGACCCAGTACTTC. It is translated as CSAGILAGLRQETQYF.

The J gene is TRBJ1-1, the V gene TRBV25-1; unclear D gene. Germline-derived CDR1 and CDR2 are MGHDK and SYGVNS. The CDR3 runs to 14 residues. The germline V and J ends were trimmed by 4 bases and 1 base, with 10 bases remaining between them. The CDR3 here is CASSGDTRNTEAFF. The CDR3 bases are TGTGCCAGCAGTGGCGATACTAGGAACACTGAAGCTTTCTTT.

The table lists this clonotype with many counts. This chain joins TRBV20-1 and TRBJ2-3; 7 bases align to TRBD1. With V trimmed by 1 base and J by 4 bases, 8 bases remained unmatched. Germline loops: CDR1 DFQATT, CDR2 SNEGSKA (reference sequence). This CDR3 region has 15 residues. For the CDR3, the DNA is TGCAGTGCTAGAGCCGGGACAGACGACGCAGATACGCAGTATTTT. This gives the protein CSARAGTDDADTQYF.

This clonotype has just a few counts. This chain connects TRBV9 to TRBJ2-1; TRBD2 matches at 11 bases. With V trimmed by 3 bases and J by 7 bases, 3 bases remained unmatched. Germline CDR1 SGDLS, CDR2 YYNGEE. This CDR3 spans 14 amino acids. CDR3 DNA sequence: TGTGCCAGCAGCGGTAGCGGGGGGGCGAATGAGCAGTTCTTC. Its translation is CASSGSGGANEQFF.

This clonotype has at least ten counts. CDR3 nucleotides: TGCAGTGCCCCCCCTGGAGATGGCTCCGATACGCAGTATTTT. It specifies CSAPPGDGSDTQYF. V gene TRBV20-1 combines with J gene TRBJ2-3, with D unclear. CDR1 and CDR2 from the germline V gene are DFQATT and SNEGSKA (reference sequence). V was clipped by 6 bases and J by 6 bases, with 19 bases between them. This CDR3 region has 14 residues.

The chain carries TRBV12-3 or TRBV12-4 and TRBJ2-2, with 9 nucleotides matching TRBD1. V dropped 6 bases and J dropped 5; count of bases not matched to a gene: 4. The CDR3 length is 14 residues. CDR3 sequence: CASRKGQGTGELFF. The CDR3 nucleotides are TGTGCCAGCAGGAAGGGACAGGGAACCGGGGAGCTGTTTTTT.

This clonotype was recorded many times. The chain combines TRBV20-1 with TRBJ2-1; 7 positions agree with TRBD1. V was clipped by 6 bases and J by 4 bases; unmatched bases: 15. The germline CDR1 and CDR2 sequences are DFQATT and SNEGSKA (reference sequence). The CDR3 runs 16 residues. The CDR3 reads CSAQRGWDSPYNEQFF. In nucleotides, the CDR3 is TGCAGTGCACAGAGGGGGTGGGACAGCCCATACAATGAGCAGTTCTTC.

At least ten counts were recorded for this clonotype. The chain couples TRBV7-7 to TRBJ2-5; no clear D gene. The CDR3 has 15 residues. The V gene's germline CDR1 is SSHAT and CDR2 FNYEAQ (reference sequence). V lost 1 base and J lost 4, with 13 bases in between. CDR3 loop: CASSLGRGMSETQYF. The CDR3, as DNA: TGTGCCAGCAGCTTAGGGAGAGGCATGTCAGAGACCCAGTACTTC.

This clonotype was picked up a small number of times. This chain links TRBV6-5 with TRBJ2-7; D possibly corresponds to TRBD1 (7 bases). CDR1 and CDR2 (germline): MNHEY, SVGAGI. This CDR3 is built from 14 residues. V lost 2 bases and J lost 4, with 12 bases in between. The DNA of the CDR3 is TGTGCCAGCAGTTACGACGCAGGGGGGTACGAGCAGTACTTC. Amino acids: CASSYDAGGYEQYF.

V gene TRBV20-1 combines with J gene TRBJ2-7; no reliable D call. V lost 2 bases to trimming and J lost 0 bases, with 14 bases between them. CDR1 DFQATT and CDR2 SNEGSKA come from the germline V gene (reference sequence). This CDR3 is built from 15 residues. The CDR3 DNA is TGCAGTGCTAGATCGGCGACTCCCAGCTCCTACGAGCAGTACGTC. Amino acid sequence: CSARSATPSSYEQYV.

This clonotype was counted only a few times. The genes are TRBV4-3 and TRBJ2-7; tentatively, D is TRBD1 (6 bases). The CDR3 totals 13 residues. From germline, CDR1 is LGHNA and CDR2 YSLEER. Trimming pared 5 bases from V and 3 bases from J, leaving 11 bases between. CDR3 loop: CASSAEGGYEQYF. The CDR3 coding sequence is TGCGCCAGCAGCGCAGAAGGGGGCTACGAGCAGTACTTC.

This clonotype was picked up a small number of times. The chain has TRBV12-3 or TRBV12-4 and TRBJ2-3, with 7 nucleotides matching TRBD1. The V and J ends lost 10 bases and 1 base, in that order; junction bases with no gene match: 8. The CDR3 extends over 14 amino acids. The CDR3 sequence is CAIDRVGGTDTQYF. Here the CDR3 DNA reads TGTGCCATTGACAGGGTGGGTGGCACAGATACGCAGTATTTT.

The chain joins TRBV7-2 to TRBJ2-7; 13 nucleotides align to TRBD2. Germline-derived CDR1 and CDR2 are SGHTA and FQGNSA. The CDR3 has 17 amino acids. The V segment lost 1 base and the J segment 7 bases; nucleotides outside the gene matches: 10. CDR3 in amino acids: CASSLGGPGLAGSEQYF. CDR3 DNA sequence: TGTGCCAGCAGCTTAGGAGGTCCGGGACTAGCGGGGAGTGAGCAGTACTTC.

This CDR3 is CASSYSNRKNTEAFF. The CDR3 coding sequence is TGTGCCAGCAGTTACTCTAACCGGAAGAACACTGAAGCTTTCTTT. This rearrangement joins TRBV6-5 to TRBJ1-1; D gene unclear. Germline V lookup: CDR1 MNHEY, CDR2 SVGAGI. V lost 0 bases, J lost 1 base, and 9 bases lay in between. The CDR3 is 15 amino acids.

This sequence joins TRBV5-1 and TRBJ2-3; D unresolved. The germline V gene has CDR1 SGHRS and CDR2 YFSETQ. The length of the CDR3 is 14 residues. V was trimmed by 6 bases and J by 2 bases, leaving 13 bases between them. The DNA of the CDR3 is TGCGCCAGCAACCTAGATCCGAACACAGATACGCAGTATTTT. Translated: CASNLDPNTDTQYF.

V and J are TRBV28 and TRBJ2-2, with D possibly TRBD1 on 6 matching bases. The CDR3 runs to 15 residues. The V end lost 11 bases, the J end lost 0 bases, and 16 bases lay between the germline ends. CDR1 MDHEN and CDR2 SYDVKM come from the germline V gene. The CDR3 reads CASQGIGTNTGELFF. The CDR3 nucleotides read TGTGCCTCTCAGGGGATAGGCACGAACACCGGGGAGCTGTTTTTT.

The sample holds a few counts of this clonotype. The chain uses TRBV20-1 and TRBJ2-2; the match to TRBD2 covers 9 bases. With 4 bases clipped from V and 1 base from J, the junction kept 1 base outside the gene matches. The CDR3 contains 14 residues. CDR1 DFQATT and CDR2 SNEGSKA come from the germline V gene (reference sequence). The CDR3 DNA is TGCAGTGCTACGCGGGGGGGGAACACCGGGGAGCTGTTTTTT. Protein product: CSATRGGNTGELFF.

The rearrangement joins TRBV10-2 to TRBJ2-7; 10 nucleotides align to TRBD1. The CDR3 covers 15 residues. From germline, CDR1 is WSHSY and CDR2 SAAADI. V lost 4 bases, J lost 5 bases, and 8 bases stayed unmatched. This CDR3 reads CASSVGQGSPHEQYV. In DNA form, the CDR3 reads TGCGCCAGCAGTGTGGGACAGGGGTCCCCGCACGAGCAGTACGTC.

The rearrangement links TRBV29-1 to TRBJ2-3, with D perhaps TRBD1 or TRBD2 (5 bases each). Between the trimmed V and J ends, which lost 5 bases and 2 bases, there was a span of 11 bases. Germline V lookup: CDR1 SQVTM, CDR2 ANQGSEA. The CDR3 has 13 residues. The CDR3, as DNA: TGCAGCGTTCGGGGCGTCTTCACAGATACGCAGTATTTT. Translated, it gives CSVRGVFTDTQYF.